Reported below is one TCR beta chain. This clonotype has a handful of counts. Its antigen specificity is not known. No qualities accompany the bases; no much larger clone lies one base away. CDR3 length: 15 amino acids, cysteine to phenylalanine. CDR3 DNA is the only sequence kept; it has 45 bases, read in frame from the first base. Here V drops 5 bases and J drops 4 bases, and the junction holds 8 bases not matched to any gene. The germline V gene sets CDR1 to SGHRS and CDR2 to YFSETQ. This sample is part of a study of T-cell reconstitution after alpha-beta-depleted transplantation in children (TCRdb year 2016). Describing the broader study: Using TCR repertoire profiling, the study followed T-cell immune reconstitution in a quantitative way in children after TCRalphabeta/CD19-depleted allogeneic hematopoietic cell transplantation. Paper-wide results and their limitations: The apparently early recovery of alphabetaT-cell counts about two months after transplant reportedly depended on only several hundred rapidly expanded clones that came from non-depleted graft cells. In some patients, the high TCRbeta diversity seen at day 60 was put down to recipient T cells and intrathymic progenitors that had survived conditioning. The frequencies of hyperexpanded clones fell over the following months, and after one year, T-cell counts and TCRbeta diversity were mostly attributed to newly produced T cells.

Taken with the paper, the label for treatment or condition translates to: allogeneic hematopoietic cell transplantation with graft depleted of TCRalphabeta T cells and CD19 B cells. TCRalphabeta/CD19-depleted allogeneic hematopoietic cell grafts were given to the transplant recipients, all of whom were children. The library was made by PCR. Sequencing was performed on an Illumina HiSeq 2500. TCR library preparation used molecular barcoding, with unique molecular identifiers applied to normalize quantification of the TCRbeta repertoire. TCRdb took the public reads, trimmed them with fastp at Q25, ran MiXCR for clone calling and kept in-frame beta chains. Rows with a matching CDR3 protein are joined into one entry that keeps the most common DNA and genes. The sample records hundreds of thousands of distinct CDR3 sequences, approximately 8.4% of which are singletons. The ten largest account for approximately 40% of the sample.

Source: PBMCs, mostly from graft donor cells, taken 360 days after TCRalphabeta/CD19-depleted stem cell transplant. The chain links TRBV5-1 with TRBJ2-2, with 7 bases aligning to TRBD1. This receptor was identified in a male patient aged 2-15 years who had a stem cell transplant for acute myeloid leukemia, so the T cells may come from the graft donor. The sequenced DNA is TGCGCCAGCAGGGACAGGTCCGAGGGCACCGGGGAGCTGTTTTTT. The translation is CASRDRSEGTGELFF.